What follows are 7 T cell receptor beta chains derived from one specimen sequenced in a study of beta chain features in type 1 diabetes. Study-wide points: Patients with Type 1 diabetes showed moderately but significantly shorter TCRB CDR3s in all four CD4+ subsets.

As every portion of the isolated RNA was reverse transcribed, the sequencing read expressed TCRB transcripts. Assay used: immunoSEQ multiplex PCR; TCRdb lists only in-frame clones, some missing. Of hundreds of thousands of clones listed, 13% are singletons. No cognate antigen is known for these TCRs. Sequenced material: naive CD4+ T cells from blood. The receptors were sampled from a man between 18 and 29 years old with type 1 diabetes.

The V and J genes are TRBV30 and TRBJ2-7; D not certain. The length of the CDR3 is 15 residues. Trimming took 1 base from V and 0 from J, leaving 13 bases between them. The germline CDR1 and CDR2 sequences are GTSNPN and SVGIG (reference sequence). CDR3 amino acids: CAWSGSPFSSYEQYF. The CDR3 DNA reads as TGTGCCTGGAGTGGCAGTCCCTTCAGCTCCTACGAGCAGTACTTC.

This clone has more than one count but fewer than ten. The V and J genes are TRBV4-2 and TRBJ1-2; D is ambiguous. V was clipped by 2 bases and J by 3 bases, with 13 bases between them. The CDR3 runs to 15 residues. Germline CDR1 LGHNA, CDR2 YNFKEQ. The DNA of the CDR3 is TGTGCCAGCAGCCAACCGATCAACAGCCACTATGGCTACACCTTC. As protein: CASSQPINSHYGYTF.

The genes are TRBV2 and TRBJ2-7; no definite D call. The CDR3 is 14 amino acids. CDR1 SNHLY and CDR2 FYNNEI come from the germline V gene. Trimming removed 3 bases at V and 1 base at J, with 10 bases between. The CDR3 DNA reads as TGTGCCAGCAGTGATGGGGTGGATTCCTACGAGCAGTACTTC. This sequence encodes CASSDGVDSYEQYF.

The chain combines TRBV6-6 with TRBJ1-4; maybe TRBD1 (5 bases). The CDR3 covers 14 residues. CDR1 and CDR2 from the germline V gene are MNHNY and SVGAGI (reference sequence). The V end was cut by 5 bases, the J end by 5 bases, with 12 bases between. This CDR3 reads CASSTLGGNEKLFF. The CDR3 DNA follows: TGTGCCAGCAGTACCCTGGGGGGGAATGAAAAACTGTTTTTT.

This chain links TRBV4-2 with TRBJ2-5; 10 positions agree with TRBD2. The CDR3 contains 17 residues. The junction had 9 bases not matched to a gene; V was cut back by 1 base and J by 4 bases. Per the germline V gene, CDR1 is LGHNA and CDR2 is YNFKEQ. The CDR3 bases are TGTGCCAGCAGCCAAGGGAATAGCGGGGGGATCGGAGAGACCCAGTACTTC. Its translation is CASSQGNSGGIGETQYF.

This clone appeared a few times. The junction departs from the called germline gene at one end, perhaps through a read error. The gene calls are TRBV28 and TRBJ1-3, with D perhaps matching TRBD1 (5 bases). The CDR3 has 16 residues. Germline CDR1 and CDR2: MDHEN and SYDVKM. The CDR3 DNA reads TGTGCCAGCAGACTGGGAGGGGCAAGCTCTGGAAGCACCATATATTTT. It specifies CASRLGGASSGSTIYF.

Only a few counts were recorded for this clone. The chain is built from TRBV7-9 and TRBJ2-5; D gene ambiguous. Germline V lookup: CDR1 SEHNR, CDR2 FQNEAQ (reference sequence). The CDR3 covers 14 residues. V shed 0 bases and J shed 7 bases, with 12 bases lying between them. The CDR3 is CASSLAEAPGTQYF. CDR3 DNA sequence: TGTGCCAGCAGCTTAGCCGAGGCCCCGGGGACCCAGTACTTC.